These T cell receptor beta chains were read from a single sample in a study of cytomegalovirus exposure and HLA in healthy donors. Here immunoSEQ multiplex PCR was the method, and the copy in TCRdb shows in-frame clones only, minus some. The sample holds approximately 100,000 clones, about 77% seen once. The sequenced sample was PBMCs. The receptors shown here come from a woman in her 40s in good health and CMV-seronegative. The conserved cysteine and the conserved F or W are not part of the CDR3 here. Each record gives: clone size, J gene, V gene, CDR3 protein. Rows may omit the clone size; those that give it use once, few, many or a size class.

NA,TRBJ2-7,TRBV6-1,VTRGALLNEQY
few,TRBJ2-2,TRBV30,AWRGQHTGELF
NA,TRBJ1-2,TRBV19,ASSIGPYGYT
NA,TRBJ2-7,TRBV19,ASSSLAGEPSYEQY
NA,TRBJ2-5,TRBV10-3,AIRPSGEETQY
NA,TRBJ1-3,TRBV19,ASSIGLVADSGNTIY
NA,TRBJ2-5,TRBV15,ATSRDRLIAETQY
NA,TRBJ1-3,TRBV19,ASSILDWSAGNTIY
NA,TRBJ2-3,TRBV9,ASSRRGIAGGRSDTQY
NA,TRBJ2-1,TRBV30,AWEPGLAVINEQF
NA,TRBJ2-3,TRBV7-8,ASSSNTDTQY
NA,TRBJ1-6,TRBV30,AWSVGVNSPLH
NA,TRBJ2-5,TRBV5-4,ASSSAQRQETQY
once,TRBJ2-2,TRBV4-3,ASSQMGLLPAGELF
NA,TRBJ1-1,TRBV13,ASSYRQIMNTEAF
once,TRBJ2-7,TRBV15,ATSRVGEEQY
NA,TRBJ1-1,TRBV5-4,ASRQDRAMGEAF
few,TRBJ1-4,TRBV28,ASSRGSQPEKLF
NA,TRBJ2-7,TRBV5-1,ASSSLGQNYEQY
once,TRBJ2-3,TRBV29-1,SVQGTSGGTDTQY
few,TRBJ2-2,TRBV5-1,ASSWVLQGGSLRSNTGELF
NA,TRBJ2-1,TRBV6-5,ASSLSRYTYNEQF
NA,TRBJ2-7,TRBV7-9,ASSLLSETYSYEQY
NA,TRBJ1-1,TRBV6-5,ASSKLNRGSSEAF
NA,TRBJ1-1,TRBV9,ASGSSQGQRPEAF
NA,TRBJ2-3,TRBV7-2,ASSPTSVSTDTQY
once,TRBJ1-1,TRBV4-3,ASSHPDRPTEAF
NA,NA,TRBV5-1,ASSLEWGGAYEQY
NA,TRBJ1-5,TRBV19,ASSSGPRGQPQH
NA,TRBJ1-2,TRBV2,ARRITGGALLGYT
NA,TRBJ1-1,TRBV13,ASSSTENQGLGTEAF
NA,TRBJ2-5,TRBV5-6,ASSWEETQY
NA,TRBJ2-1,TRBV7-2,ASSFLDRGRNEQF
NA,TRBJ1-5,TRBV15,ATSRDPGIGIQPQH
NA,TRBJ2-1,TRBV7-3,ASSLSPDSYNEQF
few,TRBJ1-5,TRBV19,ASINGGGGNQPQH
NA,TRBJ1-1,TRBV7-8,ASSLLDRNTEAF
NA,TRBJ2-1,TRBV5-5,ASSPRVSGEYLNEQF
NA,TRBJ1-2,TRBV4-2,ASSQAGTTEGYT
few,TRBJ1-2,TRBV9,ASSPVTRGYGYT
few,TRBJ2-5,TRBV7-6,ASSLGASGGVQTQY
NA,TRBJ2-5,TRBV7-9,ASSSIAGGAQETQY
few,TRBJ1-1,TRBV6-5,ASSYDRKNTEAF
NA,TRBJ1-4,TRBV9,ASSVGHTGANEKLF
NA,TRBJ2-3,TRBV6-5,ASSFRDRARDTQY
NA,TRBJ1-1,TRBV5-1,ASRQNTEAF
NA,TRBJ1-3,TRBV4-3,ASSQDLLDTAGNTIY
NA,TRBJ2-7,TRBV4-3,ASSGTAGGPISEQY
once,TRBJ1-1,TRBV13,ASSSTGERTEAF
NA,TRBJ1-2,TRBV5-6,ASSPPGQDGYT
NA,TRBJ1-1,TRBV29-1,SVFSGGRAF
NA,TRBJ2-3,TRBV6-5,ATGVSSTDTQY
NA,TRBJ1-1,TRBV18,ASSPAVPGQGVNTEAF